This record looks at one T cell receptor (beta chain) sequence and its context. Its antigen is as yet unknown. The data originate from a study of OX40 agonist ivuxolimab in advanced cancers. Findings and caveats of the study: Near-lowest levels of clonal expansion characterized partial responders at 0.1-3.0 mg/kg.

Profiling relied on immunoSEQ multiplex PCR, and the TCRdb table lists in-frame clones only, not all of them. The repertoire holds around 90,000 clones, roughly nine tenths seen once, with around 1.1% in the top ten. The CDR3 is 14 amino acids. Trimming cost V 2 bases and J 2 bases, with 8 bases left between them. Germline CDR1 reads SGHTA; CDR2 reads FQGTGA. The J gene is TRBJ2-3, the V gene TRBV7-3; D ambiguous. The sequenced sample was CD4+ or CD8+ T cells sorted from blood, obtained in a trial of the OX40 agonist ivuxolimab. This sequence originates from an adult with an advanced solid tumor such as melanoma, head and neck, liver or kidney cancer. CDR3 sequence reads: CASSLAASTDTQYF. CDR3 nucleotide sequence: TGTGCCAGCAGCTTAGCGGCTTCCACAGATACGCAGTATTTT.